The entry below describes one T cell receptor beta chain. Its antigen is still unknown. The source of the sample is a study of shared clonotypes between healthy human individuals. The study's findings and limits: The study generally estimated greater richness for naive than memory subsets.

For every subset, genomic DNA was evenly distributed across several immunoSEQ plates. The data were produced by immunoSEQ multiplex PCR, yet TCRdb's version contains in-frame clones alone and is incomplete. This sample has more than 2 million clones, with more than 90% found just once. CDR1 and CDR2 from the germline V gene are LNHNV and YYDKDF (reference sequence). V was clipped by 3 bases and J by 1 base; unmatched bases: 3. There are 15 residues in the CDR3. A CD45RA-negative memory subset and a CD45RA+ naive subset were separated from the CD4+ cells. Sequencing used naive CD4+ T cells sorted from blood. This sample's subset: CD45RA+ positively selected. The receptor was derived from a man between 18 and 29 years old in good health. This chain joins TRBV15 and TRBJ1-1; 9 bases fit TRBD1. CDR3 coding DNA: TGTGCCACCAGCAGGGACAGGGGAGGGAACACTGAAGCTTTCTTT. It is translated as CATSRDRGGNTEAFF.